This T cell receptor beta chain was captured in a study of blood T cell repertoires in COVID-19. Researchers sorted participants into cohorts using their self-reported clinical history. V lost 1 base and J lost 7, with 14 bases in between. This CDR3 region has 15 residues. Germline V CDR1 and CDR2: SGHAT, FQDESV (reference sequence). TCRdb's table, derived via immunoSEQ multiplex PCR, lists solely in-frame clones and lacks some. The profile shows more than 200,000 clones, 80% to 90% of them singletons. The origin of this receptor is a man aged 25-45 years in a cohort exposed to, infected with or recovered from COVID-19 (not recorded which). Material: PBMCs or T cells enriched from blood (not recorded which). This chain connects TRBV11-1 to TRBJ2-1; tentatively, D is TRBD2 (6 bases). Here the CDR3 DNA reads TGTGCCAGCAGCTTAGTGGGGAGGTCGGGGAATGAGCAGTTCTTC. Protein: CASSLVGRSGNEQFF.